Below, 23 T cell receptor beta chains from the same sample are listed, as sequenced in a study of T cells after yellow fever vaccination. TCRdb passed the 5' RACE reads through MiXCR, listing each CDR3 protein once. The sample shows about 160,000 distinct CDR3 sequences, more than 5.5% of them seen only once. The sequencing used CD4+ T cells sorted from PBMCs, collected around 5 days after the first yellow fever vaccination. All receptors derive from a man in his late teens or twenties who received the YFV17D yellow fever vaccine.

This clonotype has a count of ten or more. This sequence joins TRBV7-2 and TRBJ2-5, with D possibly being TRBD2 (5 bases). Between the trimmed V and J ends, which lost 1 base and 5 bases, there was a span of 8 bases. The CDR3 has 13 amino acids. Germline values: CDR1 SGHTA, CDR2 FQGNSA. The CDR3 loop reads CASSLVLAETQYF. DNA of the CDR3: TGTGCCAGCAGCTTAGTCCTAGCCGAGACCCAGTACTTC.

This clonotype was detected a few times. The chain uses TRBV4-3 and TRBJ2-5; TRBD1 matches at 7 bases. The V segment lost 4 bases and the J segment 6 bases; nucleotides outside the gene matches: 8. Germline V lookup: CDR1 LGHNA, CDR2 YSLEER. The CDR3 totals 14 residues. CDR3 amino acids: CASSPRQGVKTQYF. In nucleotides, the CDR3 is TGCGCCAGCAGCCCCCGACAGGGAGTAAAGACCCAGTACTTC.

Written as DNA, the CDR3 is TGTGCCAACGACCACACGGGGGGAGGGACAGATACGCAGTATTTT. Translating it yields CANDHTGGGTDTQYF. V usage is TRBV12-3 or TRBV12-4 and J usage is TRBJ2-3, with 7 bases identical to TRBD2. V shed 10 bases and J 3 bases; nucleotides not matched to a gene: 13. The CDR3 consists of 15 residues.

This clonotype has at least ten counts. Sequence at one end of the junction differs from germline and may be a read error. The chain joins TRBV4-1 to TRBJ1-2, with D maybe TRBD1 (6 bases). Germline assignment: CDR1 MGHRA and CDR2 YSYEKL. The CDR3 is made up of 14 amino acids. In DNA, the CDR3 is TGCGCCAGCAGCCAACCTGGGGGACACGCGGCCGGAAAATTC. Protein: CASSQPGGHAAGKF.

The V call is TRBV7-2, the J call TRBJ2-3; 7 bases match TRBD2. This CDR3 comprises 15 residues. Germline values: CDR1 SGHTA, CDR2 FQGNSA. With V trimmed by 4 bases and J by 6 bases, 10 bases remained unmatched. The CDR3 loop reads CASSSRAGSGDTQYF. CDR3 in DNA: TGTGCCAGCAGCTCGCGAGCGGGGTCGGGGGATACGCAGTATTTT. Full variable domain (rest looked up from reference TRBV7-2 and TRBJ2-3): GAGVSQSPSNKVTEKGKDVELRCDPISGHTALYWYRQSLGQGLEFLIYFQGNSAPDKSGLPSDRFSAERTGGSVSTLTIQRTQQEDSAVYLCASSSRAGSGDTQYFGPGTRLTVL.

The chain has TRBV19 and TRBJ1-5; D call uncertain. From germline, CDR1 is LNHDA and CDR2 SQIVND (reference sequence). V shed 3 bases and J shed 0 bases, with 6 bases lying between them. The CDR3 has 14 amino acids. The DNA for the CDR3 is TGTGCCAGTAGTATTCGGGATAGCAATCAGCCCCAGCATTTT. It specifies CASSIRDSNQPQHF.

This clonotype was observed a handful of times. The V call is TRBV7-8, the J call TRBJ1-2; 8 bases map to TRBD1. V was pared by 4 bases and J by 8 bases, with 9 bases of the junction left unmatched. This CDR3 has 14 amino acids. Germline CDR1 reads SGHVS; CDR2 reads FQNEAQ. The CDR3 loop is CASSSGTGYEGYTF. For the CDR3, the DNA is TGTGCCAGCAGCTCCGGGACAGGTTATGAAGGCTACACCTTC. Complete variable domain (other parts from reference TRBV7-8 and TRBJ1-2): GAGVSQSPRYKVAKRGQDVALRCDPISGHVSLFWYQQALGQGPEFLTYFQNEAQLDKSGLPSDRFFAERPEGSVSTLKIQRTQQEDSAVYLCASSSGTGYEGYTFGSGTRLTVV.

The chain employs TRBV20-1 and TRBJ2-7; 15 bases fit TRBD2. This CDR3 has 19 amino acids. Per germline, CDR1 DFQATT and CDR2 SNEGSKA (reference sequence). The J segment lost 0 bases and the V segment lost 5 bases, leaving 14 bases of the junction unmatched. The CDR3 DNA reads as TGCAGTGCTTTCAGTCCGGGACTAGCGGGGGGACTCAGCTCCTACGAGCAGTACTTC. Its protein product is CSAFSPGLAGGLSSYEQYF.

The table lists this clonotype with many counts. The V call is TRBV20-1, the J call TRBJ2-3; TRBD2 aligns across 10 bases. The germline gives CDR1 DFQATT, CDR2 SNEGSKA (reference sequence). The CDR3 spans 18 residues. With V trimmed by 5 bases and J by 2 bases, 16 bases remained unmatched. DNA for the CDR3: TGCAGTGCTTTGGTTTTGTATAGTAGCGGGGGGTCCACAGATACGCAGTATTTT. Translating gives CSALVLYSSGGSTDTQYF.

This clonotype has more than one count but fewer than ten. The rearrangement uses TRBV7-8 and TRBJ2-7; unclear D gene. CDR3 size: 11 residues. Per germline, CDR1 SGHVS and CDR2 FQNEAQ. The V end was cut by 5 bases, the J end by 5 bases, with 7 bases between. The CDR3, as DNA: TGTGCCAGCAGCCACGGGCACGAGCAGTACTTC. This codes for CASSHGHEQYF.

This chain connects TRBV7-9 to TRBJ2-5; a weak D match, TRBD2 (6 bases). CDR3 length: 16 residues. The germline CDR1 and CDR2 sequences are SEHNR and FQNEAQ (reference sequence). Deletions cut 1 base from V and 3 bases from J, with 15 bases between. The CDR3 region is CASSLDIFPGEETQYF. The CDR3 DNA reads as TGTGCCAGCAGCTTAGATATCTTCCCGGGGGAAGAGACCCAGTACTTC.

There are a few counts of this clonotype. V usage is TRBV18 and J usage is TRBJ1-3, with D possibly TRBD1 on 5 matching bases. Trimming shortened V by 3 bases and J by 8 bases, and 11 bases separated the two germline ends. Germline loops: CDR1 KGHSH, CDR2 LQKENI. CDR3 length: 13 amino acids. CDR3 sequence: CASSPGLGDTIYF. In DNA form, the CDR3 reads TGTGCCAGCTCACCGGGACTGGGGGACACCATATATTTT.

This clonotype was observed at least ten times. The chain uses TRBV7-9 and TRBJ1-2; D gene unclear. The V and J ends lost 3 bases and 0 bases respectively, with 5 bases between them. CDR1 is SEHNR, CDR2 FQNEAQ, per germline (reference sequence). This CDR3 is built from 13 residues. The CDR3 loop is CASSFGANYGYTF. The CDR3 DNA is TGTGCCAGCAGCTTCGGCGCTAACTATGGCTACACCTTC.

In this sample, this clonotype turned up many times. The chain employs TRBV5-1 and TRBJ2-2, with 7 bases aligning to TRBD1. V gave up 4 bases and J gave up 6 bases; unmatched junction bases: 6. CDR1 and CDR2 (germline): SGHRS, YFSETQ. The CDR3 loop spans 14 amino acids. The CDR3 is CASSNDRVAGELFF. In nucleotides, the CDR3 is TGCGCCAGCAGCAACGACAGGGTCGCCGGGGAGCTGTTTTTT.

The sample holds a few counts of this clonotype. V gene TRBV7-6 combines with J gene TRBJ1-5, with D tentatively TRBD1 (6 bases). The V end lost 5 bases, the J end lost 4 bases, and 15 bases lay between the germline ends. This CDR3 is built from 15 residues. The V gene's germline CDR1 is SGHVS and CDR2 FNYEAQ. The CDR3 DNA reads TGTGCCAGCAGCCTGGGGGTGGGGGCTAATCAGCCCCAGCATTTT. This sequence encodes CASSLGVGANQPQHF.

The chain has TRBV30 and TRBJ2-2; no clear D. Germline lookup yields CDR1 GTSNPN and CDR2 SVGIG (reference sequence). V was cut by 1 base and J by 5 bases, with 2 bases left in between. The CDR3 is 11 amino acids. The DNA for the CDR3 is TGTGCCTGGAGTGAAACCGGGGAGCTGTTTTTT. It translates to CAWSETGELFF. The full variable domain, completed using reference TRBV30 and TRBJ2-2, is SQTIHQWPATLVQPVGSPLSLECTVEGTSNPNLYWYRQAAGRGLQLLFYSVGIGQISSEVPQNLSASRPQDRQFILSSKKLLLSDSGFYLCAWSETGELFFGEGSRLTVL.

The CDR3 loop is CASSPQGTNTGELFF. In nucleotides, the CDR3 is TGTGCCAGCTCACCACAGGGGACGAACACCGGGGAGCTGTTTTTT. The chain links TRBV18 to TRBJ2-2; D is possibly TRBD1 (5 bases). CDR1 is KGHSH and CDR2 is LQKENI in the germline V gene. The ends were cut back, 1 base at V and 0 bases at J, with 6 bases in the middle. This CDR3 contains 15 residues.

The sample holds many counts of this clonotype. The CDR3 DNA sequence: TGTGCCAGCAGCGTAACCGGGGAAACGTACAATGAGCAGTTCTTC. Translated: CASSVTGETYNEQFF. The chain combines TRBV9 with TRBJ2-1; tentatively, D is TRBD2 (5 bases). The V and J ends lost 1 base and 4 bases respectively, with 12 bases between them. Germline CDR1 and CDR2: SGDLS and YYNGEE. CDR3 length: 15 residues.

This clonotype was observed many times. The CDR3 spells CASRRTGFSNQPQHF. The CDR3 DNA follows: TGTGCCAGCAGGCGAACAGGGTTTAGCAATCAGCCCCAGCATTTT. The chain has TRBV6-5 and TRBJ1-5; possibly TRBD1 for D (6 bases). This CDR3 is built from 15 residues. Germline lookup yields CDR1 MNHEY and CDR2 SVGAGI. Trimming cost V 6 bases and J 0 bases, with 12 bases left between them.

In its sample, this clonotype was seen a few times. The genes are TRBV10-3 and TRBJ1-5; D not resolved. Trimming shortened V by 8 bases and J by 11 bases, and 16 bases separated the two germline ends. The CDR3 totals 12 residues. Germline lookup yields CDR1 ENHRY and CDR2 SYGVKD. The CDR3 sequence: CAIGGSENSQHF. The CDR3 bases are TGTGCCATCGGCGGGTCAGAAAACTCCCAGCATTTT.

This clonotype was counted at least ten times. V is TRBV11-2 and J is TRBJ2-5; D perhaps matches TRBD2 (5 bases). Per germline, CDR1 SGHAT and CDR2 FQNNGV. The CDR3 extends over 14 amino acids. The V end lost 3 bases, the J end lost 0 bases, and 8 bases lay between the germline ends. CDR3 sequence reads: CASSLPGNQETQYF. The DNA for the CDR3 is TGTGCCAGCAGCTTGCCCGGGAACCAAGAGACCCAGTACTTC.

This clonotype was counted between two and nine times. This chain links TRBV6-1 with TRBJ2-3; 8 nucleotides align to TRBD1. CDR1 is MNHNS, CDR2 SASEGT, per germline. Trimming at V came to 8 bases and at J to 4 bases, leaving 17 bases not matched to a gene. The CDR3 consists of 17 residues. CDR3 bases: TGTGCCAGCTCCAACCGGCCAACAGGGGGTCTCCCAGATACGCAGTATTTT. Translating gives CASSNRPTGGLPDTQYF.

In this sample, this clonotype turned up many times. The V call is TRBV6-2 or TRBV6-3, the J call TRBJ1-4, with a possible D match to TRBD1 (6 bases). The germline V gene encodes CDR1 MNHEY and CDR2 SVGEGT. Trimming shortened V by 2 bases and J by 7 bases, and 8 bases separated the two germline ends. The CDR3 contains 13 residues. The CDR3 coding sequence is TGTGCCAGCAGTTACGCGACAGGTGAAAAACTGTTTTTT. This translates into CASSYATGEKLFF.